The entry below gives a single TCR beta chain sequence along with its context. Using immunoSEQ multiplex PCR, the repertoire was profiled, and TCRdb retains in-frame clones only, with some absent. Found here are around 250,000 clones, approximately 90% of them singletons; the top ten hold over 2%. This entry belongs to a study of blood T cell repertoires in COVID-19. The overall study: Spain, Italy and the United States supplied samples that represented acute and convalescent COVID-19.

Germline CDR1 and CDR2: SGHRS and YFSETQ. CDR3 length: 16 residues. V lost 4 bases to trimming and J lost 2 bases; unmatched junction nucleotides: 6. This chain uses TRBV5-1 with TRBJ2-5; TRBD2 aligns across 12 bases. Sequenced material: peripheral blood. This receptor was taken from a man aged 25 to 40 who had recovered from COVID-19. CDR3 bases: TGCGCCAGCAGCAATATTGGACTAGCGGGGCAAGAGACCCAGTACTTC. The encoded protein is CASSNIGLAGQETQYF.